This T cell receptor (beta chain) was recorded in a study of blood T cell repertoires in COVID-19. This table comes from immunoSEQ multiplex PCR, and its TCRdb copy is limited to in-frame clones, with some not included. The table lists about 230,000 clones, nearly 90% of them singletons. This CDR3 spans 14 amino acids. V dropped 6 bases and J dropped 0 bases, with 14 bases sitting between them. Looked up from germline, CDR1 is SQVTM and CDR2 is ANQGSEA. The rearrangement uses TRBV29-1 and TRBJ1-2; possibly TRBD1 for D (6 bases). The origin of this receptor is a woman aged 18-29 years who had recovered from COVID-19. The sample consisted of peripheral blood. DNA for the CDR3: TGCAGCGTCCCCGGGACAACGACTAACTATGGCTACACCTTC. This gives the protein CSVPGTTTNYGYTF.